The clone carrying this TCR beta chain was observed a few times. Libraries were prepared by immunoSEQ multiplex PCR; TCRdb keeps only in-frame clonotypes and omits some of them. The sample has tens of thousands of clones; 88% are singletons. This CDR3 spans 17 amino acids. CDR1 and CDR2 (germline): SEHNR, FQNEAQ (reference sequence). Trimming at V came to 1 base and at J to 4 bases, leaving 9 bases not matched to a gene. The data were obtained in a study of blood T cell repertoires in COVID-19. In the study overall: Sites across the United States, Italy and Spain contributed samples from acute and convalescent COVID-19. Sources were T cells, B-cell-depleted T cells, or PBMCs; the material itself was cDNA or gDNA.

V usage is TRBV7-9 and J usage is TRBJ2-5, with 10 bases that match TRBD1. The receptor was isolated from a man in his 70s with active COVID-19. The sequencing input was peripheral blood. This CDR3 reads CASSLEGTGEMRETQYF. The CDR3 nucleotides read TGTGCCAGCAGCTTAGAAGGGACAGGGGAAATGCGAGAGACCCAGTACTTC.